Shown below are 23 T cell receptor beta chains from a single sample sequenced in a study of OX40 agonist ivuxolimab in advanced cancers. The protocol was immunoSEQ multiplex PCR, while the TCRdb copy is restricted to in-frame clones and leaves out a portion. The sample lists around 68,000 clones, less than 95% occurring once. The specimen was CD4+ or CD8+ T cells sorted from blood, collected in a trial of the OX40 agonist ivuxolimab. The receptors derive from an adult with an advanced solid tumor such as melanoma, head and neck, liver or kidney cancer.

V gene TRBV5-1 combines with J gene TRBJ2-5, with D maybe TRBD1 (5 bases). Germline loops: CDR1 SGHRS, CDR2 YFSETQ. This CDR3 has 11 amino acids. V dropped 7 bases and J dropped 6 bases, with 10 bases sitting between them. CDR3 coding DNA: TGCGCCAGCGGACATATTAAGACCCAGTACTTC. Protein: CASGHIKTQYF.

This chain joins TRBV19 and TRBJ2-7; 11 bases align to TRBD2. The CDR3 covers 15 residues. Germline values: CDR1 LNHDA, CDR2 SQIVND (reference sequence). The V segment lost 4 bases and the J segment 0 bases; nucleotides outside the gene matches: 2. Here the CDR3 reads CASSTLAGGSYEQYF. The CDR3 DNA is TGTGCCAGTAGTACCCTAGCGGGAGGCTCCTACGAGCAGTACTTC.

As DNA, the CDR3 is TGTGCCAGCAGTGGACTAGCGGGGGGGCTTTTGGACATTCAGTACTTC. This codes for CASSGLAGGLLDIQYF. V and J are TRBV6-1 and TRBJ2-4; 14 nucleotides match TRBD2. Germline-derived CDR1 and CDR2 are MNHNS and SASEGT. The CDR3 runs 16 residues. The junction had 7 bases not matched to a gene; V was cut back by 4 bases and J by 8 bases.

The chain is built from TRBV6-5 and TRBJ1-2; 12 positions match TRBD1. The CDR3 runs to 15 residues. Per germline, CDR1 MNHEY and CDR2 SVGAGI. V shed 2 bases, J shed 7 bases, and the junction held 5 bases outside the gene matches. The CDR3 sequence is CASSYTGQGAGGYTF. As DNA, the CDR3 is TGTGCCAGCAGTTACACGGGACAGGGGGCAGGTGGCTACACCTTC.

CDR3 sequence reads: CASSSHPGGQATIYF. CDR3 sequence (DNA): TGTGCCAGCAGCTCGCATCCCGGCGGGCAGGCCACCATATATTTT. V usage is TRBV11-2 and J usage is TRBJ1-3; no clear D gene. V lost 4 bases to trimming and J lost 9 bases, with 19 bases between them. Germline assignment: CDR1 SGHAT and CDR2 FQNNGV. This CDR3 region has 15 residues.

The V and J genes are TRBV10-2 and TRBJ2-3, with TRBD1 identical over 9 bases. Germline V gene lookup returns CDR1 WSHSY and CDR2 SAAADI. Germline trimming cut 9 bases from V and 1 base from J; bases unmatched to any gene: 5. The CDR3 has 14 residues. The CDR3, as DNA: TGCGCCAGGGGCCGGGACAGGGGCACAGATACGCAGTATTTT. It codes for CARGRDRGTDTQYF.

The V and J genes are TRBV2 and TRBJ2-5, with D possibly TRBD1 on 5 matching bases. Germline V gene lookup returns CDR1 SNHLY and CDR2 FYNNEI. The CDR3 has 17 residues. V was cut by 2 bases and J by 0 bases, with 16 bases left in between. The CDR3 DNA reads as TGTGCCAGCAGTGAATGGGCAGGGAATCTCCACCAAGAGACCCAGTACTTC. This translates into CASSEWAGNLHQETQYF.

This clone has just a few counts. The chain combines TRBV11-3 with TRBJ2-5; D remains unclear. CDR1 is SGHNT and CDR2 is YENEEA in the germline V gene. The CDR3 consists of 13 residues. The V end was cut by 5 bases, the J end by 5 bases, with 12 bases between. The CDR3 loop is CASSLSFLETQYF. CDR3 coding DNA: TGTGCCAGCAGCCTGTCTTTTTTGGAGACCCAGTACTTC.

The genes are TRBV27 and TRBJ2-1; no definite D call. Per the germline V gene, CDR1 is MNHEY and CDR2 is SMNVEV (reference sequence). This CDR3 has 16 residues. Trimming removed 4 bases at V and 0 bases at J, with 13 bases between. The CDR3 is CASSSSRTLSYNEQFF. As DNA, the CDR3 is TGTGCCAGCAGTTCGTCTCGGACGCTCTCCTACAATGAGCAGTTCTTC.

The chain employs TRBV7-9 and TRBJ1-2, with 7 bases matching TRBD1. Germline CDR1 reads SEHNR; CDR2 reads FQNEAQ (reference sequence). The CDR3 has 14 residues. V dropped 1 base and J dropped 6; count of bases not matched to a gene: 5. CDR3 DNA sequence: TGTGCCAGCAGCTTAGAACCAGGGGGGGATGGCTACACCTTC. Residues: CASSLEPGGDGYTF.

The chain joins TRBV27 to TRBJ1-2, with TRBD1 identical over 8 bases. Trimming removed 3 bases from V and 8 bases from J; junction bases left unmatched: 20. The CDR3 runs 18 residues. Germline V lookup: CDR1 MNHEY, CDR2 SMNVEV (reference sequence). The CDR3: CASSFKTPGGGSSGGYTF. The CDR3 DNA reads TGTGCCAGCAGTTTTAAGACCCCAGGGGGCGGTAGTTCGGGGGGCTACACCTTC.

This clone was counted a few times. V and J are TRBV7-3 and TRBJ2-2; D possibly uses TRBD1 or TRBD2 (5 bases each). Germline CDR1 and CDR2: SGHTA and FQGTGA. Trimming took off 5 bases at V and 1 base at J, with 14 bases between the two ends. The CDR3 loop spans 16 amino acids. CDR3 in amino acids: CASSEPWGMNTGELFF. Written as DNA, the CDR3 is TGTGCCAGCAGCGAACCATGGGGGATGAACACCGGGGAGCTGTTTTTT.

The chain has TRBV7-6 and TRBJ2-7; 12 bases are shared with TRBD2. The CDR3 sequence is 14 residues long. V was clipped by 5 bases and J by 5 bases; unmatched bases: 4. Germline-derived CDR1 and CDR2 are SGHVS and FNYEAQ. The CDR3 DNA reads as TGTGCCAGCAGCCCCCGACTAGCGGGAGACGAGCAGTACTTC. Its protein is CASSPRLAGDEQYF.

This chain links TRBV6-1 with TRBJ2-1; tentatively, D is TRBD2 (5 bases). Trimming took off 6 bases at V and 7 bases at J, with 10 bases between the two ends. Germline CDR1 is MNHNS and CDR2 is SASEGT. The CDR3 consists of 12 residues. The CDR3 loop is CASREGQNEQFF. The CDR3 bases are TGTGCCAGCAGAGAGGGTCAGAATGAGCAGTTCTTC.

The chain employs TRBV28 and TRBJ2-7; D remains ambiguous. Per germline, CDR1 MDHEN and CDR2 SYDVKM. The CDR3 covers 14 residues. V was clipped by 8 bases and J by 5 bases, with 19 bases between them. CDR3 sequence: CASAKRAPSNEQYF. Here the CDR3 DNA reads TGTGCCAGCGCTAAAAGAGCCCCGTCCAACGAGCAGTACTTC. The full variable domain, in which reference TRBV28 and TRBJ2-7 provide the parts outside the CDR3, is DVKVTQSSRYLVKRTGEKVFLECVQDMDHENMFWYRQDPGLGLRLIYFSYDVKMKEKGDIPEGYSVSREKKERFSLILESASTNQTSMYLCASAKRAPSNEQYFGPGTRLTVT.

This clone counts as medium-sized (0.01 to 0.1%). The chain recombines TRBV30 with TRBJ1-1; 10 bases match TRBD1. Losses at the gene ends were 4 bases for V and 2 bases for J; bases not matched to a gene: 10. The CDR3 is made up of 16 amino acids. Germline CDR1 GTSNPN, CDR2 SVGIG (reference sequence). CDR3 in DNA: TGTGCCTGGACCGGGTCGGGGACAGGGGCCAACACTGAAGCTTTCTTT. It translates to CAWTGSGTGANTEAFF. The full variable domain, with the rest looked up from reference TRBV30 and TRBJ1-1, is SQTIHQWPATLVQPVGSPLSLECTVEGTSNPNLYWYRQAAGRGLQLLFYSVGIGQISSEVPQNLSASRPQDRQFILSSKKLLLSDSGFYLCAWTGSGTGANTEAFFGQGTRLTVV.

CDR3 sequence reads: CASSVGTYKETQYF. CDR3 sequence (DNA): TGTGCCAGCAGCGTAGGAACTTACAAAGAGACCCAGTACTTC. The chain uses TRBV9 and TRBJ2-5, with D uncertain. CDR1 is SGDLS and CDR2 is YYNGEE in the germline V gene. The ends were cut back, 0 bases at V and 3 bases at J, with 9 bases in the middle. CDR3 length: 14 amino acids.

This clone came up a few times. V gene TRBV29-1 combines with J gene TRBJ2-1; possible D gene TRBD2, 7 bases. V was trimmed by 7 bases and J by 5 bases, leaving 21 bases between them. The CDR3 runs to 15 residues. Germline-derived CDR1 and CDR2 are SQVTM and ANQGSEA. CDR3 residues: CSARRGTGGHNEQFF. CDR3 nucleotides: TGCAGCGCCAGAAGGGGGACGGGAGGCCACAATGAGCAGTTCTTC.

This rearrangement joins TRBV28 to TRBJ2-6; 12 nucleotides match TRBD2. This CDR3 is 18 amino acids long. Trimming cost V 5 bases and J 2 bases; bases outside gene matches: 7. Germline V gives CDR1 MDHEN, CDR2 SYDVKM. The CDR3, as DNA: TGTGCCAGCAGTGCCTCGACTAGCGGGAGAGCTGGGGCCAACGTCCTGACTTTC. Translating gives CASSASTSGRAGANVLTF.

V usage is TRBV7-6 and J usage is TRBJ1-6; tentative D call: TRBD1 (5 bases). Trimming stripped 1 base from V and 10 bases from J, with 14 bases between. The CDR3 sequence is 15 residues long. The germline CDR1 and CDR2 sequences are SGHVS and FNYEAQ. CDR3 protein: CASSLGGTQGSPLHF. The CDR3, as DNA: TGTGCCAGCAGCTTAGGGGGCACCCAGGGATCACCCCTCCACTTT.

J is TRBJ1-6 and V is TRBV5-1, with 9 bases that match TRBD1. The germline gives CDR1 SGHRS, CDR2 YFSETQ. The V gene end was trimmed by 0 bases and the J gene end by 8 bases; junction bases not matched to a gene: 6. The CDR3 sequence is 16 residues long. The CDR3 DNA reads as TGCGCCAGCAGCTTGGGGGTGGGACAGGGAGATTCACCCCTCCACTTT. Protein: CASSLGVGQGDSPLHF.

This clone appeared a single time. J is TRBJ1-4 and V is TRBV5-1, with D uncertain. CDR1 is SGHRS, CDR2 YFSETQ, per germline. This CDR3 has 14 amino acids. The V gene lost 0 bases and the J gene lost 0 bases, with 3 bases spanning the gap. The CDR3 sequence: CASSLETTNEKLFF. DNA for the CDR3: TGCGCCAGCAGCTTGGAGACAACTAATGAAAAACTGTTTTTT.

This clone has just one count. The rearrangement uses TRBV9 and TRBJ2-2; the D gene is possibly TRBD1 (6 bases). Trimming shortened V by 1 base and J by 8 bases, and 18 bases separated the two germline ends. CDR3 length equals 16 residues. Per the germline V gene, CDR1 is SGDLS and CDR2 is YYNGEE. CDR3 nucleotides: TGTGCCAGCAGCGTACCTCCGGATCCCAGGGGAGGGGAGCTGTTTTTT. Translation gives CASSVPPDPRGGELFF.